The TCR beta chain under discussion was sequenced for a study of shared clonotypes between healthy human individuals. Some clones are missing from TCRdb's copy, which holds only in-frame ones; the method was immunoSEQ multiplex PCR. The table records more than 450,000 clones, roughly 78% of them present only once. Trimming stripped 4 bases from V and 10 bases from J, with 17 bases between. This CDR3 is 14 amino acids long. Germline assignment: CDR1 LGHNA and CDR2 YSLEER. The material sequenced was PBMCs. This receptor was identified in a woman aged 40 to 55 in good health. Some clones in this sample may be carry-over from other donors' samples. J is TRBJ2-1 and V is TRBV4-3, with D uncertain. The CDR3 DNA follows: TGCGCCAGCAGCCTGAAGGCTAGGCGGAGCGAGCAGTTCTTC. This translates into CASSLKARRSEQFF.